This is a list of T cell receptor beta chains from one sample in a study of blood T cell repertoires in COVID-19. TCRdb's table, derived via immunoSEQ multiplex PCR, lists solely in-frame clones and lacks some. This repertoire shows over 200,000 clones, roughly 87% found once; its top ten account for under 2%. Specimen: peripheral blood. The source is a man in his forties with active or convalescent COVID-19. The CDR3 runs from the conserved cysteine through the conserved F or W. D genes are given only for firm matches. Clone size is shown for a subset of rows, as once, few, many or a class of expanded clone.

abundance	v_gene	j_gene	d_gene	CDR3aa	CDR3nt
.	TRBV28	TRBJ1-1	.	CASSLPSPRHRRGNTEAFF	TGTGCCAGCAGTTTACCTTCTCCCCGGCACCGCCGGGGGAACACTGAAGCTTTCTTT
once	TRBV15	TRBJ2-1	.	CATSRDLPSYNEQFF	TGTGCCACCAGCAGAGACCTCCCCTCCTACAATGAGCAGTTCTTC
once	TRBV3-1/TRBV3-2	TRBJ1-2	.	CASSQDPGVNGYTF	TGTGCCAGCAGCCAAGATCCGGGGGTGAATGGCTACACCTTC
.	TRBV18	TRBJ1-5	TRBD1	CASSPPGQGPQPQHF	TGTGCCAGCTCACCGCCGGGACAGGGGCCTCAGCCCCAGCATTTT
.	TRBV27	TRBJ2-7	TRBD2	CASSPPSGAGPGEQYF	TGTGCCAGCAGTCCACCCTCGGGAGCGGGACCCGGCGAGCAGTACTTC
.	TRBV28	TRBJ2-7	TRBD1	CASSFPTPTGAISYEQYF	TGTGCCAGCAGTTTCCCTACCCCGACAGGGGCCATCTCCTACGAGCAGTACTTC
once	TRBV7-3	TRBJ2-7	TRBD2	CASSLAGGYEQYF	TGTGCCAGCAGCTTAGCGGGGGGGTACGAGCAGTACTTC
.	TRBV28	TRBJ1-3	TRBD1	CASSFQGAYTIYF	TGTGCCAGCAGTTTTCAGGGGGCATACACCATATATTTT
.	TRBV11-2	TRBJ2-1	.	CASSFNLAGTSYNEQFF	TGTGCCAGCAGCTTTAATTTGGCGGGAACTTCCTACAATGAGCAGTTCTTC
.	TRBV5-1	TRBJ2-2	TRBD2	CASSFIAGVDTGELFF	TGCGCCAGCAGCTTTATCGCGGGAGTAGACACCGGGGAGCTGTTTTTT
.	TRBV28	TRBJ2-7	TRBD2	CASSLPGGDEQYF	TGTGCCAGCAGCCTGCCGGGAGGCGACGAGCAGTACTTC
.	TRBV6-2/TRBV6-3	TRBJ1-2	.	CASSEYGFLLF	TGTGCCAGCAGCGAATACGGGTTTCTCCTATTC
.	TRBV7-9	TRBJ2-3	.	CASSPTPVLGTQYF	TGTGCCAGCAGCCCCACCCCAGTTCTTGGTACGCAGTATTTT
.	TRBV4-1	TRBJ1-1	TRBD1	CASSQGQGAVNTEAFF	TGCGCCAGCAGCCAAGGACAGGGGGCAGTGAACACTGAAGCTTTCTTT
.	TRBV5-4	TRBJ1-1	TRBD1	CASSRGQGLNTEAFF	TGTGCCAGCAGCCGCGGACAGGGACTGAACACTGAAGCTTTCTTT
.	TRBV5-1	TRBJ2-3	TRBD1	CASRQGAGTDTQYF	TGCGCCAGCCGACAGGGGGCTGGCACAGATACGCAGTATTTT
.	TRBV5-1	TRBJ1-2	.	CASSLDGYGYTF	TGCGCCAGCAGCTTGGACGGCTATGGCTACACCTTC
.	TRBV5-1	TRBJ2-7	TRBD1	CASSRGQTSFYEQYF	TGCGCCAGCAGCCGGGGACAGACCTCATTCTACGAGCAGTACTTC
.	TRBV2	TRBJ2-7	TRBD1	CASSVAGTGYNEQYF	TGTGCCAGCAGTGTTGCCGGGACAGGGTATAACGAGCAGTACTTC
.	TRBV30	TRBJ1-1	.	CAWEDSANTEAFF	TGTGCCTGGGAGGACAGTGCGAACACTGAAGCTTTCTTT
.	TRBV5-1	TRBJ2-3	TRBD1	CASSVGQGGTDTQYF	TGCGCCAGCAGCGTCGGACAGGGGGGCACAGATACGCAGTATTTT
.	TRBV11-2	TRBJ2-7	.	CASSALTVSSYEQYF	TGTGCCAGCAGCGCCCTGACAGTGAGCTCCTACGAGCAGTACTTC
.	TRBV7-9	TRBJ2-1	TRBD1	CASSLQGVPYNEQFF	TGTGCCAGCAGCTTACAGGGGGTTCCCTACAATGAGCAGTTCTTC
.	TRBV2	TRBJ2-7	.	CASSEGHIFTYEQYF	TGTGCCAGCAGTGAGGGACACATTTTTACCTACGAGCAGTACTTC
.	TRBV7-2	TRBJ1-5	.	CASSFRGSNQPQHF	TGTGCCAGCAGCTTCCGAGGGAGCAATCAGCCCCAGCATTTT
.	TRBV4-1	TRBJ2-2	.	CASSQGLGELFF	TGCGCCAGCAGCCAAGGGCTGGGGGAGCTGTTTTTT
.	TRBV7-8	TRBJ2-5	.	CASSPERGFETQYF	TGTGCCAGCAGCCCAGAACGAGGGTTCGAGACCCAGTACTTC
once	TRBV5-6	TRBJ2-7	.	CASSSDTISYEQYF	TGTGCCAGCAGCTCGGACACTATCTCCTACGAGCAGTACTTC
.	TRBV27	TRBJ1-2	TRBD1	CASSLVTTGDYGYTF	TGTGCCAGCAGTTTGGTTACGACAGGGGACTATGGCTACACCTTC
.	TRBV28	TRBJ1-2	TRBD1	CASSTPGQNYGYTF	TGTGCCAGCAGTACACCGGGACAGAACTATGGCTACACCTTC
once	TRBV28	TRBJ2-7	TRBD1	CASSPRTGDSYEQYF	TGTGCCAGCAGTCCTCGGACAGGGGACTCCTACGAGCAGTACTTC
.	TRBV6-2/TRBV6-3	TRBJ1-5	.	CASSGNRVVGSQHF	TGTGCCAGCAGTGGAAACAGGGTAGTAGGGTCCCAGCATTTT
.	TRBV24-1	TRBJ1-2	TRBD1	CAIRDSDRYTF	TGTGCCATCCGGGACAGTGATCGATACACCTTC
.	TRBV2	TRBJ1-1	.	CASRTRTGSVTEAFF	TGTGCCAGCAGGACCAGAACAGGGAGCGTCACTGAAGCTTTCTTT
.	TRBV4-1	TRBJ2-1	TRBD2	CASRAGLAGQVEQFF	TGCGCCAGCAGAGCAGGACTAGCGGGACAGGTTGAGCAGTTCTTC
.	TRBV28	TRBJ1-1	.	CASSDEPGYTEAFF	TGTGCCAGCAGCGACGAACCAGGGTACACTGAAGCTTTCTTT
few	TRBV7-9	TRBJ1-2	.	CASSLATRTAGYTF	TGTGCCAGCAGCTTAGCAACGCGAACCGCCGGCTACACCTTC
.	TRBV30	TRBJ1-4	TRBD1	CAWSVRRVDRGLEKLFF	TGTGCCTGGAGTGTACGGAGGGTGGACAGGGGGCTTGAAAAACTGTTTTTT
.	TRBV19	TRBJ2-6	.	CASSWGPGANVLTF	TGTGCCAGTAGTTGGGGGCCTGGGGCCAACGTCCTGACTTTC